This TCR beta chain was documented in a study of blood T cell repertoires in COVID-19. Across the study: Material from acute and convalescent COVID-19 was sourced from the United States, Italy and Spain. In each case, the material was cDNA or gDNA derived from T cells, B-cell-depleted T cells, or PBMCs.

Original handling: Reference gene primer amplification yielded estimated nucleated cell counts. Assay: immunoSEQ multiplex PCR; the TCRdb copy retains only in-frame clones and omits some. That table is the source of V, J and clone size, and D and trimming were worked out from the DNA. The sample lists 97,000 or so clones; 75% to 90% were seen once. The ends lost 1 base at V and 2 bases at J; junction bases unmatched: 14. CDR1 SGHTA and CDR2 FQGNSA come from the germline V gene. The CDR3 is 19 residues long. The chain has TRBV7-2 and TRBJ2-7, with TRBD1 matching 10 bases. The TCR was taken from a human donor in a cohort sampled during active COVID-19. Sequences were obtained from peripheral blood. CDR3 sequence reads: CASSLVETGGEGLTYEQYF. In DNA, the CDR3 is TGTGCCAGCAGCTTAGTGGAGACAGGGGGCGAGGGGCTTACCTACGAGCAGTACTTC. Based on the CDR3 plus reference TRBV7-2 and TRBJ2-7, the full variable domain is GAGVSQSPSNKVTEKGKDVELRCDPISGHTALYWYRQSLGQGLEFLIYFQGNSAPDKSGLPSDRFSAERTGGSVSTLTIQRTQQEDSAVYLCASSLVETGGEGLTYEQYFGPGTRLTVT.